This is a list of T cell receptor beta chains from one sample in a study of T cell responses to AZD1222 COVID-19 vaccine. Only in-frame clones appear in the TCRdb table, and some are missing; sequencing was by immunoSEQ multiplex PCR. The data show approximately 120,000 clones, 80% to 90% seen once. The sample in question was peripheral blood, obtained on day 0 of AZD1222 vaccination. The receptor source for this set is an adult in good health. Both conserved end residues are part of each CDR3. The D gene is left open where the match is weak. A clone size is listed for some rows: how often the clone was seen (once, few, many), or a class if it is expanded.

d_call	j_call	clone_size	v_call	cdr3_aa	cdr3_nt
NA	TRBJ1-1	NA	TRBV10-3	CAISGGISAFF	TGTGCCATCAGTGGAGGGATAAGTGCTTTCTTT
TRBD2	TRBJ2-3	NA	TRBV5-1	CASSLSGGAADTQYF	TGCGCCAGCAGCCTTAGCGGGGGGGCTGCAGATACGCAGTATTTT
NA	TRBJ1-5	NA	TRBV18	CASSPVVGVLGNQPQHF	TGTGCCAGCTCACCAGTGGTAGGGGTTCTTGGCAATCAGCCCCAGCATTTT
NA	TRBJ1-1	NA	TRBV30	CAWRGTNTEAFF	TGTGCCTGGAGAGGGACGAACACTGAAGCTTTCTTT
NA	TRBJ2-1	NA	TRBV6-6	CASGLEGGPINEQFF	TGTGCCAGCGGGTTGGAAGGAGGGCCGATCAATGAGCAGTTCTTC
TRBD1	TRBJ1-6	NA	TRBV30	CAWRERTGGFSPLHF	TGTGCCTGGAGGGAACGGACAGGGGGCTTCTCACCCCTCCACTTT
NA	TRBJ1-2	few	TRBV28	CASSYREYGYTF	TGTGCCAGCAGTTACAGGGAATATGGCTACACCTTC
TRBD1	TRBJ2-2	NA	TRBV30	CAWSKQGTGELFF	TGTGCCTGGAGTAAACAGGGGACCGGGGAGCTGTTTTTT
TRBD1	TRBJ1-4	NA	TRBV7-9	CASSSTGAFGEKLFF	TGTGCCAGCAGCTCTACAGGGGCTTTCGGCGAAAAACTGTTTTTT
TRBD2	TRBJ2-7	NA	TRBV7-2	CASSLEPLGLGVQYF	TGTGCCAGCAGCTTAGAGCCCTTGGGACTAGGGGTGCAGTACTTC
NA	TRBJ1-2	NA	TRBV12-3/TRBV12-4	CASSFGANNTF	TGTGCCAGCAGTTTTGGGGCGAACAACACCTTC
NA	TRBJ2-3	few	TRBV1	CTSSSPGLAGDTQYF	TGCACCAGCAGTTCTCCGGGACTAGCAGGAGATACGCAGTATTTT
NA	TRBJ1-5	NA	TRBV19	CASSLDRQAQHF	TGTGCCAGTAGTCTAGACCGACAGGCCCAGCATTTT
TRBD2	TRBJ2-1	NA	TRBV7-6	CASSLVQVTSGSFEQFF	TGTGCCAGCAGCTTAGTCCAGGTGACTAGCGGGAGCTTTGAGCAGTTCTTC
NA	TRBJ2-2	NA	TRBV24-1	CATSDPTSPAVGELFF	TGTGCCACCAGTGACCCCACGAGCCCAGCGGTCGGGGAGCTGTTTTTT
TRBD1	TRBJ2-6	NA	TRBV29-1	CSVAQGAVTGANVLTF	TGCAGCGTTGCCCAGGGGGCAGTCACTGGGGCCAACGTCCTGACTTTC
NA	TRBJ1-1	few	TRBV19	CASSISGITEAFF	TGTGCCAGTAGTATTTCAGGTATTACTGAAGCTTTCTTT
NA	TRBJ2-7	once	TRBV28	CASSPLAGRYEQYF	TGTGCCAGCAGCCCCCTGGCGGGGCGGTACGAGCAGTACTTC
NA	TRBJ2-7	NA	TRBV5-1	CASSLGGGLGSYEQYF	TGCGCCAGCAGCCTCGGTGGGGGGCTTGGATCCTACGAGCAGTACTTC
NA	TRBJ2-1	NA	TRBV9	CASSPDGPNGEQFF	TGTGCCAGCAGCCCCGACGGTCCCAACGGGGAGCAGTTCTTC
NA	TRBJ1-2	NA	TRBV28	CASSFIRGEDGYTF	TGTGCCAGCAGTTTCATAAGGGGCGAGGATGGCTACACCTTC
NA	TRBJ2-5	few	TRBV19	CASRDPGYGTQYF	TGTGCCAGTAGGGACCCCGGGTACGGGACCCAGTACTTC
NA	TRBJ1-1	NA	TRBV5-5	CASSLRLQGAEAFF	TGTGCCAGCAGCTTGCGGCTACAGGGAGCTGAAGCTTTCTTT
TRBD2	TRBJ2-7	NA	TRBV5-4	CATVQAGGYEQYF	TGTGCCACCGTACAGGCGGGAGGATACGAGCAGTACTTC
NA	TRBJ1-4	NA	TRBV14	CASSQTQATNEKLFF	TGTGCCAGCAGCCAAACACAAGCAACTAATGAAAAACTGTTTTTT
TRBD2	TRBJ2-7	NA	TRBV2	CASTRLAGSSYEQYF	TGTGCCAGCACCCGACTAGCGGGGAGCTCCTACGAGCAGTACTTC
NA	TRBJ2-7	NA	TRBV6-1	CASSEGVTYSYEQYF	TGTGCCAGCAGTGAAGGGGTTACCTACTCCTACGAGCAGTACTTC
TRBD1	TRBJ1-6	NA	TRBV5-1	CASSGGQGYNSPLHF	TGCGCCAGCAGCGGTGGACAGGGGTATAATTCACCCCTCCACTTT
NA	TRBJ1-1	NA	TRBV7-8	CASSLARVMNTEAFF	TGTGCCAGCAGCTTAGCTAGGGTTATGAACACTGAAGCTTTCTTT
NA	TRBJ1-1	NA	TRBV3-1/TRBV3-2	CASSHSGFWTEAFF	TGTGCCAGCAGCCATTCAGGATTTTGGACTGAAGCTTTCTTT
NA	TRBJ1-5	NA	TRBV5-5	CASSLGHTNQPQHF	TGTGCCAGCAGTTTGGGACATACAAATCAGCCCCAGCATTTT
NA	TRBJ2-5	NA	TRBV5-1	CASSPGAVLQETQYF	TGCGCCAGCAGCCCCGGGGCAGTACTGCAAGAGACCCAGTACTTC
NA	TRBJ1-2	NA	TRBV2	CANADSGAPNYGYTF	TGTGCCAACGCGGACAGCGGGGCACCCAACTATGGCTACACCTTC
NA	TRBJ1-2	NA	TRBV5-1	CASSLADFYGYTF	TGCGCCAGCAGCCTCGCTGACTTCTATGGCTACACCTTC
NA	TRBJ2-7	NA	TRBV6-6	CASGKPSSYEQYF	TGTGCCAGCGGGAAGCCGTCCTCCTACGAGCAGTACTTC
TRBD2	TRBJ2-1	NA	TRBV7-2	CASSFALGGVKNNEQFF	TGTGCCAGCAGCTTCGCCTTGGGAGGGGTCAAGAACAATGAGCAGTTCTTC
NA	TRBJ1-2	NA	TRBV7-9	CASSAPGRIYGYTF	TGTGCCAGCAGCGCACCGGGACGTATCTATGGCTACACCTTC
TRBD1	TRBJ2-7	few	TRBV5-6	CASSLRWTGHEQYF	TGTGCCAGCAGTTTGAGGTGGACAGGTCACGAGCAGTACTTC
NA	TRBJ1-5	NA	TRBV7-8	CASRLDSRVVSNQPQHF	TGTGCCAGCAGACTCGACAGTAGGGTGGTGAGCAATCAGCCCCAGCATTTT
NA	TRBJ2-3	NA	TRBV29-1	CSVGGPGSTDTQYF	TGCAGCGTTGGTGGCCCAGGGTCGACAGATACGCAGTATTTT
TRBD1	TRBJ1-1	NA	TRBV19	CASSIRDRGTEAFF	TGTGCCAGTAGTATCCGGGACAGGGGGACTGAAGCTTTCTTT
TRBD2	TRBJ2-2	NA	TRBV7-3	CASSLRASGGASPNTGELFF	TGTGCCAGCAGCTTAAGAGCTAGCGGGGGGGCGAGTCCGAACACCGGGGAGCTGTTTTTT